This is a list of T cell receptor beta chains from one sample in a study of blood T cell repertoires in COVID-19. Sequencing was performed with immunoSEQ multiplex PCR; in TCRdb, only in-frame clones are kept and a portion is missing. The table shows approximately 99,000 clones, with over 80% occurring only once. Sample: peripheral blood. All receptors come from a man aged 65-85 years with active or convalescent COVID-19. Both conserved end residues are part of each CDR3. A D gene is named only where the DNA matches it firmly. A clone size is listed for some rows: how often the clone was seen (once, few, many), or a class if it is expanded.

clone_size d_call v_call cdr3_aa
- TRBD2 TRBV7-7 CASSLGDSGGLNEQFF
- TRBD2 TRBV6-5 CASRERGGSYNEQFF
- - TRBV20-1 CSAIEAGQPGKPQHF
- TRBD1 TRBV3-1/TRBV3-2 CASRPGQSTQETQYF
- TRBD1 TRBV28 CASTLGGQGIGNTIYF
- TRBD2 TRBV5-1 CASSSGAGGQETQYF
- - TRBV9 CASSVVTPGTEAFF
- TRBD1 TRBV5-4 CASSRGLGQDNSPLHF
- TRBD1 TRBV6-2/TRBV6-3 CASSRDSNSPLHF
- - TRBV4-1 CASSQGPGAGGPANYGYTF
- TRBD2 TRBV5-1 CASSIGLAGGAGADTQYF
- TRBD1 TRBV4-2 CASSRPGTAFYEQYF
- - TRBV10-3 CAISELANTGELFF
- TRBD1 TRBV6-2/TRBV6-3 CASSSLRGLTEAFF
once TRBD1 TRBV2 CATGQENEKLFF
- - TRBV12-3/TRBV12-4 CASSNQGNYGYTF
- - TRBV10-3 CAISSGDYYGYTF
- TRBD2 TRBV20-1 CSASSGTNYEQYF
- TRBD2 TRBV6-2/TRBV6-3 CASSYFRASGKQETQYF
- - TRBV19 CASSIAGRNTEAFF
- TRBD2 TRBV5-1 CASSLGRGGSNTQYF
- - TRBV5-6 CASSLTDNSPLHF
once - TRBV5-1 CASSWQGYEQYF
- TRBD2 TRBV28 CASSPPGLAGLEQYF
- - TRBV28 CASTTAPGFAEQYF
- - TRBV28 CASSQRGDTQYF
- - TRBV7-2 CASSLEAGAGNYNEQFF
few TRBD1 TRBV7-2 CASSLTGGGNSYEQYF
once - TRBV19 CASSRRESNQPQHF
- TRBD2 TRBV28 CASSLGGTETQYF
- - TRBV7-2 CASSSLGIQGQPQHF